This T cell receptor (beta chain) originates from a study of vaccination effects on CD4 cells after COVID-19. In the study overall: Vaccination of participants consisted of two doses of either the BNT162b2 or mRNA-1273 vaccine. Whole-study findings and limits: Convalescents' post-vaccine spike-reactive clones were mainly new, vaccine-induced.

Prior to sequencing, the ViraFEST assay stimulated PBMC with viral peptide pools, which expanded the antigen-specific CD4+ T cells. Following culture for roughly 10 days, CD4+ T cells were isolated. Infection with SARS-CoV-2 occurred in the person between March and December 2020, and PCR confirmed it. PBMC were cultured at fewer than 2.5 million per well with 10 IU/ml IL-2 and 8 to 10 ug/ml peptides. A remark on this clone: What it recognizes is unknown.

Germline-derived CDR1 and CDR2 are PRHDT and FYEKMQ (reference sequence). The V end was cut by 5 bases, the J end by 4 bases, with 8 bases between. CDR3 length equals 12 residues. Assay: immunoSEQ multiplex PCR; the TCRdb copy retains only in-frame clones and omits some. The data show more than 35,000 clones, with 65% to 70% seen just once and roughly 30% held by the top ten. The chain uses TRBV13 and TRBJ1-2; no firm D call. The receptor was isolated from a human donor who had a prior SARS-CoV-2 infection. This specimen consisted of CD4+ T cells from PBMCs cultured with a peptide pool, obtained before COVID-19 vaccination. CDR3 coding DNA: TGTGCCAGCAGCCAAAGCATCTATGGCTACACCTTC. This translates into CASSQSIYGYTF. The full variable domain, its missing parts supplied by reference TRBV13 and TRBJ1-2, is AAGVIQSPRHLIKEKRETATLKCYPIPRHDTVYWYQQGPGQDPQFLISFYEKMQSDKGSIPDRFSAQQFSDYHSELNMSSLELGDSALYFCASSQSIYGYTFGSGTRLTVV.